These 27 T cell receptor beta chains came from one sample sequenced in a study of T cell repertoires in cytomegalovirus infection. These TCRs' antigens remain unknown. TCRdb used MiXCR to reprocess the reads, holding one entry per CDR3 protein. Among 570,000 or so distinct CDR3 sequences listed, under 45% were seen once. The sequencing used cultured PBMCs, collected from culture after CMV antigen stimulation. The receptors shown here come from a human donor in good health (CMV status not recorded). Some clones in this sample may be carry-over from other donors' samples.

This clonotype has a count of ten or more. The chain uses TRBV7-2 and TRBJ2-2; D unclear. The CDR3 loop spans 15 amino acids. V lost 2 bases to trimming and J lost 5 bases, with 12 bases between them. CDR1 is SGHTA, CDR2 FQGNSA, per germline. CDR3 region: CASSLSGRNTGELFF. The CDR3 DNA reads as TGTGCCAGCAGCTTAAGTGGCAGAAATACCGGGGAGCTGTTTTTT.

Only a few counts were recorded for this clonotype. CDR3 protein: CASSNDRDQETQYF. CDR3 bases: TGTGCCAGCAGCAATGACAGGGATCAAGAGACCCAGTACTTC. V and J are TRBV12-3 or TRBV12-4 and TRBJ2-5; 7 positions match TRBD1. The V and J ends lost 6 bases and 2 bases, in that order; junction bases with no gene match: 6. CDR3 size: 14 residues.

This sequence joins TRBV11-2 and TRBJ2-5; 7 bases match TRBD2. This CDR3 has 17 amino acids. The V gene end was trimmed by 5 bases and the J gene end by 1 base; junction bases not matched to a gene: 13. Germline V gene lookup returns CDR1 SGHAT and CDR2 FQNNGV. The CDR3 DNA reads as TGTGCCAGCAGCCCGCAACTTGTGCGGGGGATCCAAGAGACCCAGTACTTC. It translates to CASSPQLVRGIQETQYF.

A few counts support this clonotype. The J gene is TRBJ1-1, the V gene TRBV20-1; the D gene is possibly TRBD1 (6 bases). V lost 5 bases and J lost 4, with 11 bases in between. Germline values: CDR1 DFQATT, CDR2 SNEGSKA (reference sequence). The CDR3 runs to 12 residues. The CDR3 protein is CSAYRVGTEAFF. Written as DNA, the CDR3 is TGCAGTGCTTACAGGGTTGGCACTGAAGCTTTCTTT.

The gene calls are TRBV11-2 and TRBJ2-7; D possibly corresponds to TRBD1 (6 bases). V lost 1 base and J 4 bases, leaving 14 bases between the germline ends. Germline V lookup: CDR1 SGHAT, CDR2 FQNNGV. The CDR3 is 15 amino acids. CDR3 sequence (DNA): TGTGCCAGCAGCTTAGTTCTGGGGGACACATACGAGCAGTACTTC. The encoded protein is CASSLVLGDTYEQYF.

The genes are TRBV11-1 and TRBJ1-1; TRBD1 matches 7 bases. V shed 6 bases, J shed 0 bases, and the junction held 10 bases outside the gene matches. Germline CDR1 reads SGHAT; CDR2 reads FQDESV (reference sequence). The CDR3 is 16 amino acids. CDR3 sequence reads: CASRRQGLGMNTEAFF. CDR3 bases: TGTGCCAGCAGACGACAGGGATTGGGAATGAACACTGAAGCTTTCTTT.

This sequence joins TRBV6-2 or TRBV6-3 and TRBJ2-7; D is undetermined. Trimming took off 4 bases at V and 7 bases at J, with 17 bases between the two ends. The CDR3 extends over 14 amino acids. The germline V gene has CDR1 MNHEY and CDR2 SVGEGT. The CDR3 DNA follows: TGTGCCAGCAGTTTTCCGGGTGAATTTTGGGAGCAGTACTTC. Its protein product is CASSFPGEFWEQYF.

The chain carries TRBV7-2 and TRBJ2-5, with 13 nucleotides matching TRBD2. With V trimmed by 5 bases and J by 4 bases, 7 bases remained unmatched. The germline CDR1 and CDR2 sequences are SGHTA and FQGNSA. CDR3 length: 16 residues. The CDR3 here is CASSHRLAGGLETQYF. DNA for the CDR3: TGTGCCAGCAGCCACAGACTAGCGGGAGGTTTAGAGACCCAGTACTTC.

The rearrangement links TRBV4-1 to TRBJ2-3; D not resolved. Trimming removed 0 bases at V and 4 bases at J, with 17 bases between. The CDR3 has 17 residues. Germline CDR1 MGHRA, CDR2 YSYEKL. The CDR3 region has the DNA TGCGCCAGCAGCCAAGATATCAGGCAAAGGTTAGCAGATACGCAGTATTTT. It codes for CASSQDIRQRLADTQYF.

This clonotype occurred a few times. V and J are TRBV5-1 and TRBJ1-2; a possible D gene is TRBD1 (5 bases). Trimming cost V 4 bases and J 0 bases, with 10 bases left between them. The V gene's germline CDR1 is SGHRS and CDR2 YFSETQ. The CDR3 consists of 14 residues. CDR3 in amino acids: CASSTGEPNYGYTF. The CDR3 nucleotides read TGCGCCAGCAGCACGGGGGAACCTAACTATGGCTACACCTTC.

This chain connects TRBV20-1 to TRBJ1-5; tentatively, D is TRBD1 (6 bases). V was trimmed by 6 bases and J by 1 base, leaving 10 bases between them. The V gene's germline CDR1 is DFQATT and CDR2 SNEGSKA (reference sequence). CDR3 length: 13 residues. In DNA form, the CDR3 reads TGCAGTGCGGCAGGGACAAGCAATCAGCCCCAGCATTTT. This codes for CSAAGTSNQPQHF.

This sequence joins TRBV7-2 and TRBJ2-3; TRBD2 aligns across 8 bases. The V gene end was trimmed by 7 bases and the J gene end by 4 bases; junction bases not matched to a gene: 4. In germline, CDR1 is SGHTA, CDR2 FQGNSA. This CDR3 contains 13 residues. CDR3 sequence reads: CASNSGNADTQYF. The DNA for the CDR3 is TGTGCCAGCAATAGCGGGAACGCAGATACGCAGTATTTT.

The chain joins TRBV6-1 to TRBJ1-4; perhaps TRBD1 as D (5 bases). V was pared by 5 bases and J by 3 bases, with 13 bases between. The CDR3 length is 15 residues. CDR1 is MNHNS, CDR2 SASEGT, per germline. The CDR3 sequence is CASSRLGGSNEKLFF. CDR3 bases: TGTGCCAGCAGTCGCCTGGGGGGTTCTAATGAAAAACTGTTTTTT.

This clonotype was counted a few times. The chain joins TRBV4-1 to TRBJ1-2; tentative D call: TRBD1 (6 bases). The V gene's germline CDR1 is MGHRA and CDR2 YSYEKL. Trimming shortened V by 3 bases and J by 8 bases, and 19 bases separated the two germline ends. The CDR3 runs to 15 residues. CDR3 nucleotides: TGCGCCAGCAGCCACTCACAAGAGGGGACACGGGGCTACACCTTC. Translation: CASSHSQEGTRGYTF.

J is TRBJ2-2 and V is TRBV7-1; D gene uncertain. TRBV7-1 is given ORF status, its function remaining uncertain. The CDR3 runs to 14 residues. V was shortened by 7 bases and J by 7 bases, with 16 bases between the two germline ends. The CDR3: CASTPEQFGGELFF. CDR3 coding DNA: TGTGCCAGCACTCCCGAGCAGTTCGGCGGGGAGCTGTTTTTT.

This clonotype was picked up a small number of times. The CDR3 coding sequence is TGTGCCAGCAGTTCCAGAGAGTCGGGAAACACCATATATTTT. This gives the protein CASSSRESGNTIYF. The chain couples TRBV7-2 to TRBJ1-3; D unclear. Germline V lookup: CDR1 SGHTA, CDR2 FQGNSA. V dropped 6 bases and J dropped 4 bases, with 13 bases sitting between them. The CDR3 has 14 residues.

The genes are TRBV7-4 and TRBJ1-4; D unclear. The germline V and J ends were trimmed by 2 bases and 5 bases, with 12 bases remaining between them. This CDR3 has 15 amino acids. CDR1 is SGHVT, CDR2 SQSDAQ, per germline. The CDR3 loop is CASSLSAVPNEKLFF. The CDR3 coding sequence is TGTGCCAGCAGCTTAAGTGCCGTTCCGAATGAAAAACTGTTTTTT.

This chain connects TRBV15 to TRBJ1-3; D remains unclear. The V end lost 7 bases, the J end lost 9 bases, and 1 base lay between the germline ends. Germline CDR1 LNHNV, CDR2 YYDKDF (reference sequence). The length of the CDR3 is 8 residues. The CDR3 DNA reads TGTGCCACCACCACCATATATTTT. Translating it yields CATTTIYF.

This clonotype was counted many times. The chain combines TRBV7-2 with TRBJ2-3; TRBD2 agrees at 9 bases. Germline V gives CDR1 SGHTA, CDR2 FQGNSA. The V and J ends lost 3 bases and 3 bases, in that order; junction bases with no gene match: 7. The CDR3 totals 16 residues. The CDR3 loop is CASSFAAGGKTDTQYF. In DNA, the CDR3 is TGTGCCAGCAGCTTCGCAGCGGGGGGAAAGACAGATACGCAGTATTTT.

The chain is built from TRBV12-3 or TRBV12-4 and TRBJ2-1; 7 bases line up with TRBD2. CDR3 length equals 14 residues. V lost 4 bases and J lost 9; bases outside the gene matches: 9. DNA for the CDR3: TGTGCCAGCAGTTGGGGGGGATGGGAAAGTGAGCAGTTCTTC. Protein product: CASSWGGWESEQFF.

This sequence joins TRBV28 and TRBJ1-1, with unresolved D. Germline V gene data show CDR1 as MDHEN and CDR2 as SYDVKM. The CDR3 loop spans 14 amino acids. Between the trimmed V and J ends, which lost 5 bases and 1 base, there was a span of 11 bases. The CDR3 DNA sequence: TGTGCCAGCAGTGCGGATAACAAGAACACTGAAGCTTTCTTT. Amino acids: CASSADNKNTEAFF.

J is TRBJ2-7 and V is TRBV11-2, with TRBD2 as a possible D gene (6 bases). Looked up from germline, CDR1 is SGHAT and CDR2 is FQNNGV. V dropped 2 bases and J dropped 0 bases, with 11 bases sitting between them. The CDR3 is 15 residues long. The CDR3 protein is CASSLLGLISYEQYF. The CDR3 coding sequence is TGTGCCAGCAGCTTATTGGGACTTATCTCCTACGAGCAGTACTTC. Variable domain in full (rest from reference TRBV11-2 and TRBJ2-7): EAGVAQSPRYKIIEKRQSVAFWCNPISGHATLYWYQQILGQGPKLLIQFQNNGVVDDSQLPKDRFSAERLKGVDSTLKIQPAKLEDSAVYLCASSLLGLISYEQYFGPGTRLTVT.

The CDR3 DNA sequence: TGTGCCAGCAGCTTTTCGGGCGGGAGTAACTACGAGCAGTACTTC. Its translation is CASSFSGGSNYEQYF. This rearrangement joins TRBV7-2 to TRBJ2-7, with 7 nucleotides matching TRBD2. Germline CDR1 reads SGHTA; CDR2 reads FQGNSA. V lost 3 bases and J lost 3; bases outside the gene matches: 8. CDR3 length equals 15 residues.

This clonotype has a handful of counts. This chain joins TRBV7-2 and TRBJ2-7; D may be TRBD1 (6 bases). This CDR3 spans 15 amino acids. The germline CDR1 and CDR2 sequences are SGHTA and FQGNSA. The germline V and J ends were trimmed by 4 bases and 6 bases, with 19 bases remaining between them. CDR3 coding DNA: TGTGCCAGCAGCTCGAGAGCTGGGGGCCTTTCCGAGCAGTACTTC. Translating gives CASSSRAGGLSEQYF.

V and J are TRBV19 and TRBJ2-7, with D possibly called TRBD1 or TRBD2 (5 bases each). With 7 bases removed from V and 0 bases from J, the gap between germline ends came to 19 bases. CDR1 is LNHDA and CDR2 is SQIVND in the germline V gene (reference sequence). This CDR3 region has 16 residues. The chain's CDR3 is CASTDGAAQNSYEQYF. The DNA of the CDR3 is TGTGCCAGTACGGACGGGGCCGCCCAAAACTCCTACGAGCAGTACTTC.

This clonotype was observed at least ten times. The V gene is TRBV7-8, the J gene TRBJ2-2; no clear D. The CDR3 loop spans 12 amino acids. Germline CDR1 SGHVS, CDR2 FQNEAQ. V shed 1 base and J shed 6 bases, with 3 bases lying between them. CDR3 DNA: TGTGCCAGCAGCTTAGAGTCCGGGGAGCTGTTTTTT. Translating gives CASSLESGELFF.

In DNA, the CDR3 is TGTGCCAGCAGTCGGAGGGTAGGCAATCAGCCCCAGCATTTT. Amino acids: CASSRRVGNQPQHF. V and J are TRBV6-1 and TRBJ1-5; the D is unclear. There are 14 residues in the CDR3. V was shortened by 5 bases and J by 2 bases, with 10 bases between the two germline ends. Germline CDR1 and CDR2: MNHNS and SASEGT.